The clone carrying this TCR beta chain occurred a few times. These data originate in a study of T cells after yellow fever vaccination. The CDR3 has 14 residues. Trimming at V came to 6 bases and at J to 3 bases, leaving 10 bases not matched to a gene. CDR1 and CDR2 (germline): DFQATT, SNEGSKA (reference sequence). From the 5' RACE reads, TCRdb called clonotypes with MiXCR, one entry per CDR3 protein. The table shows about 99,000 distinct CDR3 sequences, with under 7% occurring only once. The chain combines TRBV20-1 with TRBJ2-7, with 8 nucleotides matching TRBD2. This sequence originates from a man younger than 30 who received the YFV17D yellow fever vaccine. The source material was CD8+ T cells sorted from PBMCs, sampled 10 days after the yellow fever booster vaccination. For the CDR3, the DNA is TGCAGTGCACCCCGGGGGACTAGTGTCTACGAGCAGTACGTC. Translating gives CSAPRGTSVYEQYV.